This record concerns one T cell receptor (beta chain) sequence. The data belong to a study of blood T cell repertoires in COVID-19. Study context: The origin of the acute and convalescent COVID-19 samples was the United States, Italy and Spain. T cells, B-cell-depleted T cells, or PBMCs supplied cDNA or gDNA.

The authors' processing: It was from reference gene primer amplification that nucleated cell counts were estimated. TCRdb's table, derived via immunoSEQ multiplex PCR, lists solely in-frame clones and lacks some. The DNA gave D and trimming, while V, J and clone size come from that table. Here the sample spans about 130,000 clones, about four fifths being singletons. The CDR3 consists of 16 residues. Germline assignment: CDR1 MDHEN and CDR2 SYDVKM. V lost 9 bases, J lost 0 bases, and 12 bases stayed unmatched. Sample: peripheral blood. This clonotype was obtained from a man between 60 and 75 years old with acute or convalescent COVID-19. The chain carries TRBV28 and TRBJ2-5; 8 bases match TRBD2. The CDR3 protein is CASTWGERGHQETQYF. CDR3 bases: TGTGCCAGTACCTGGGGGGAGCGGGGGCACCAAGAGACCCAGTACTTC.